This T cell receptor beta chain was obtained from a study of regulatory T cells in long-lasting Graves disease. Concerning this clonotype: A junction boundary mismatches the germline segment, possibly from a read error.

Time point in this sample: newly diagnosed GD, antithyroid drugs for less than 3 months. PBMCs were the source of the RNA used for TCR sequencing. American Thyroid Association guidelines defined Graves' disease diagnosis. This CDR3 is 14 amino acids long. Per the germline V gene, CDR1 is SGHVS and CDR2 is FNYEAQ. CDR3 regions were amplified by Arm-PCR using iRepertoire HTBI primers to build TCR beta libraries. TCRdb fed the multiplex PCR reads into MiXCR, producing one record per CDR3 protein. The table includes a few hundred thousand distinct CDR3 sequences, about 12% detected once. These data are also associated with another study on T cells in Graves' hyperthyroidism and ophthalmopathy.

The clonotype originates from a young woman with Graves disease. Here the sequenced sample was peripheral blood mononuclear cells (PBMCs), taken at new diagnosis, from a patient treated with antithyroid drugs. The chain couples TRBV7-6 to TRBJ1-4; D unclear. The CDR3 spells CASGLSLQNEKLFF. Here the CDR3 DNA reads TGTGCCAGCGGCTTAAGTTTACAGAATGAAAAACTGTTTTTT.